Listed below are T cell receptor beta chains from one sample, sequenced in a study of cytomegalovirus exposure and HLA in healthy donors. The assay was immunoSEQ multiplex PCR, and TCRdb's table has in-frame clones only and misses some. The sample holds more than 110,000 clones, about 86% seen once. Source material: PBMCs. All receptors derive from a woman between 18 and 30 years old in good health and CMV-seropositive. The CDR3 runs from the conserved cysteine through the conserved F or W. A D gene is named only where the DNA matches it firmly. Expanded clones are given a class, and other clones once, few, many or no size at all.

>TRBD1|.|TRBJ2-7|TRBV19|15
TGTGCCAGAACCTTGACAGGGTCCAGCTCCTACGAGCAGTACTTC
CARTLTGSSSYEQYF
>.|.|TRBJ1-1|TRBV5-1|14
TGCGCCAGCAGCTTTGGTGCGGGGATTACTGAAGCTTTCTTT
CASSFGAGITEAFF
>TRBD1|.|TRBJ2-7|TRBV14|14
TGTGCCAGCAGCTGGGGACAGGGGAACTACGAGCAGTACTTC
CASSWGQGNYEQYF
>.|.|TRBJ1-2|TRBV28|14
TGTGCCAGCAGTTTACACGGTAATACGGATGGCTACACCTTC
CASSLHGNTDGYTF
>.|.|TRBJ2-1|TRBV2|14
TGTGCCAGCATTGGACAGATTCTCTACAATGAGCAGTTCTTC
CASIGQILYNEQFF
>.|.|TRBJ2-5|TRBV4-1|15
TGCGCCAGCAGCCCGGATTGGGCACAGCAAGAGACCCAGTACTTC
CASSPDWAQQETQYF
>.|.|TRBJ2-3|TRBV30|13
TGTGCCTGGAGGGCTGACAGTCTAGATACGCAGTATTTT
CAWRADSLDTQYF
>.|once|TRBJ2-1|TRBV7-9|14
TGTGCCAGCAGCTTCGGGACAAACTACAATGAGCAGTTCTTC
CASSFGTNYNEQFF
>.|.|TRBJ1-5|TRBV27|13
TGTGCCAGCACCCCTAATGGGGGGCAGCCCCAGCATTTT
CASTPNGGQPQHF
>TRBD2|once|TRBJ2-5|TRBV7-2|15
TGTGCCAGCAGCTTAGGGTGGAGCGGGAGCGAGACCCAGTACTTC
CASSLGWSGSETQYF
>.|.|TRBJ1-5|TRBV11-3|18
TGTGCCAGCAGACACAACAGGGTTTGGAGACTACCAAATCAGCCCCAGCATTTT
CASRHNRVWRLPNQPQHF
>.|.|TRBJ1-6|TRBV7-2|14
TGTGCCAGCAGCTTAGCGTACGGGAATTCACCCCTCCACTTT
CASSLAYGNSPLHF
>.|.|TRBJ2-3|TRBV11-2|17
TGTGCCAGCAGCCCTAGGTTTATTGTAGGAGTCACAGATACGCAGTATTTT
CASSPRFIVGVTDTQYF
>.|.|TRBJ1-6|TRBV6-5|14
TGTGCCAGCAGTTCAGGGCCCACAAACTCACCCCTCCACTTT
CASSSGPTNSPLHF
>.|.|TRBJ2-7|TRBV9|15
TGTGCCAGCACCCCTGGGCTCGAAAAGTCCTACGAGCAGTACTTC
CASTPGLEKSYEQYF
>.|.|TRBJ2-7|TRBV27|12
TGTGCCAGCAGTTGGGAAGGGGGCGAGCAGTACTTC
CASSWEGGEQYF
>.|.|TRBJ1-5|TRBV7-2|11
TGTGCCACGGGGGGGGCTCAGCCCCAGCATTTT
CATGGAQPQHF
>.|once|TRBJ2-5|TRBV10-1|18
TGCGCCAGCAGTGATGGGTTAGGAGCGGATCGAAGGGGGGAGACCCAGTACTTC
CASSDGLGADRRGETQYF
>TRBD1|.|TRBJ1-2|TRBV7-6|16
TGTGCCAGCAGCCCTTCTGGGAAAGGGACAGAATATGGCTACACCTTC
CASSPSGKGTEYGYTF
>TRBD1|.|TRBJ2-7|TRBV2|14
TGTGCCAGCAGTTCCCCGGGACAGATCTACGAGCAGTACTTC
CASSSPGQIYEQYF
>.|.|TRBJ1-6|TRBV15|17
TGTGCCACCAGCAGAGATCTAGGAGAGGGGGTGGGTTCACCCCTCCACTTT
CATSRDLGEGVGSPLHF
>TRBD1|.|TRBJ1-4|TRBV14|14
TGTGCCAGCAGCCGCGGGACAGGGGCCGAAAAACTGTTTTTT
CASSRGTGAEKLFF
>TRBD1|.|TRBJ1-1|TRBV5-4|18
TGTGCCAGCAGCTCCCCTAAGGGGGACAGGGCGATGAACACTGAAGCTTTCTTT
CASSSPKGDRAMNTEAFF